These 28 T cell receptor beta chains were sequenced from one sample in a study of T-cell memory formation after mild COVID-19. Via MiXCR, TCRdb re-called the 5' RACE reads, giving one row per CDR3 protein. The profile shows roughly 600,000 distinct CDR3 sequences, 18% of them singletons. The sample was PBMCs or a T cell subset sorted from them (not recorded which). The source is an adult woman who had mild COVID-19 (a few samples of this study predate the infection). Cell type and time point are not known.

The chain has TRBV6-4 and TRBJ2-2; 7 bases align to TRBD2. Germline V gene sequence: CDR1 MRHNA, CDR2 SNTAGT. CDR3 size: 14 residues. V lost 8 bases to trimming and J lost 1 base; unmatched junction nucleotides: 4. CDR3 loop: CASGSGENTGELFF. Written as DNA, the CDR3 is TGTGCCAGCGGCAGCGGGGAGAACACCGGGGAGCTGTTTTTT.

The chain is built from TRBV6-1 and TRBJ1-1; D is uncertain. Trimming removed 2 bases from V and 11 bases from J, with 9 bases in between. From germline, CDR1 is MNHNS and CDR2 SASEGT. The CDR3 totals 11 residues. The CDR3: CASSEKGSAFF. CDR3 DNA: TGTGCCAGCAGTGAAAAAGGGTCGGCTTTCTTT.

This clonotype was recorded a few times. The V and J genes are TRBV4-1 and TRBJ2-7, with 9 nucleotides matching TRBD2. CDR1 and CDR2 (germline): MGHRA, YSYEKL. The CDR3 loop spans 19 amino acids. J was trimmed by 0 bases and V by 0 bases; bases with no gene match: 12. The CDR3 DNA sequence: TGCGCCAGCAGCCAAGAAGGCTATCTGGCGGGGGGGAGCTCCTACGAGCAGTACTTC. This encodes CASSQEGYLAGGSSYEQYF.

J is TRBJ2-3 and V is TRBV28; D gene unclear. V was cut by 10 bases and J by 5 bases, with 10 bases left in between. Germline values: CDR1 MDHEN, CDR2 SYDVKM. The CDR3 totals 11 residues. Written as DNA, the CDR3 is TGTGCCACCTTGAAACGAGATACGCAGTATTTT. Amino acid sequence: CATLKRDTQYF.

CDR3 bases: TGCAGCGTGGAGACCCTCTACAATGAGCAGTTCTTC. This translates into CSVETLYNEQFF. V gene TRBV29-1 combines with J gene TRBJ2-1; D is unclear. Trimming shortened V by 6 bases and J by 3 bases, and 9 bases separated the two germline ends. The germline gives CDR1 SQVTM, CDR2 ANQGSEA. The CDR3 length is 12 residues.

This clonotype was counted only a few times. Relative to the germline gene, one junction end is altered; a read error may explain this. This chain links TRBV4-2 with TRBJ2-3; D not certain. The CDR3 spans 13 residues. Germline values: CDR1 LGHNA, CDR2 YNFKEQ. Here the CDR3 reads CASSQESTDTQYF. The CDR3 DNA is TGCGCCAGCAGCCAAGAGTCAACAGATACGCAGTATTTT.

The CDR3 DNA reads as TGTGCCTGGAGTTCACTAGCGGGGTGGGCAGATACGCAGTATTTT. Its translation is CAWSSLAGWADTQYF. The chain combines TRBV30 with TRBJ2-3; 10 nucleotides line up with TRBD2. Germline CDR1 reads GTSNPN; CDR2 reads SVGIG (reference sequence). Germline trimming cut 2 bases from V and 4 bases from J; bases unmatched to any gene: 6. This CDR3 is built from 15 residues.

This clonotype has more than one count but fewer than ten. The genes are TRBV7-8 and TRBJ2-3; 7 bases are a match to TRBD2. The CDR3 runs 17 residues. The junction had 8 bases not matched to a gene; V was cut back by 1 base and J by 1 base. Germline V gives CDR1 SGHVS, CDR2 FQNEAQ. This CDR3 is CASSLGDGRLGTDTQYF. CDR3 bases: TGTGCCAGCAGCTTAGGTGACGGGAGGCTCGGCACAGATACGCAGTATTTT.

The table lists this clonotype with a few counts. This chain connects TRBV29-1 to TRBJ1-2; D is possibly TRBD1 (6 bases). Germline CDR1 reads SQVTM; CDR2 reads ANQGSEA. This CDR3 spans 17 amino acids. V was shortened by 4 bases and J by 4 bases, with 25 bases between the two germline ends. The CDR3 region has the DNA TGCAGCGTTGGCCCTACGGGGGGGGGCCGCCTCCCCTATGGCTACACCTTC. This codes for CSVGPTGGGRLPYGYTF.

The genes are TRBV7-8 and TRBJ2-5; D unresolved. The germline gives CDR1 SGHVS, CDR2 FQNEAQ. V dropped 5 bases and J dropped 5 bases, with 18 bases sitting between them. This CDR3 contains 15 residues. In nucleotides, the CDR3 is TGTGCCAGCAGCCCTACCGATTTAAACGGGGAGACCCAGTACTTC. Translating gives CASSPTDLNGETQYF.

This clonotype was found a few times. V and J are TRBV7-3 and TRBJ1-1; D possibly corresponds to TRBD1 (6 bases). The germline V gene has CDR1 SGHTA and CDR2 FQGTGA. V was trimmed by 6 bases and J by 5 bases, leaving 16 bases between them. The CDR3 totals 14 residues. Here the CDR3 DNA reads TGTGCCAGCAGTTGGGGCGGGGGCGCGACTGAAGCTTTCTTT. This translates into CASSWGGGATEAFF. Together with reference TRBV7-3 and TRBJ1-1, the CDR3 gives the full variable domain: GAGVSQTPSNKVTEKGKYVELRCDPISGHTALYWYRQSLGQGPEFLIYFQGTGAADDSGLPNDRFFAVRPEGSVSTLKIQRTERGDSAVYLCASSWGGGATEAFFGQGTRLTVV.

The rearrangement links TRBV7-9 to TRBJ2-1, with D possibly being TRBD1 or TRBD2 (6 bases each). Germline loops: CDR1 SEHNR, CDR2 FQNEAQ (reference sequence). Trimming took 10 bases from V and 0 from J, leaving 28 bases between them. The CDR3 contains 19 residues. This chain's CDR3 is CATPDRGSVGGSSYNEQFF. In nucleotides, the CDR3 is TGTGCCACGCCCGATAGGGGGTCCGTCGGGGGCAGCTCCTACAATGAGCAGTTCTTC.

The chain is built from TRBV13 and TRBJ2-7; TRBD1 aligns across 9 bases. V shed 2 bases, J shed 5 bases, and the junction held 7 bases outside the gene matches. There are 15 residues in the CDR3. Germline CDR1 PRHDT, CDR2 FYEKMQ (reference sequence). The CDR3 DNA is TGTGCCAGCAGCTTAATGGGGACAGGGTTCGACGAGCAGTACTTC. It is translated as CASSLMGTGFDEQYF.

The chain has TRBV3-1 and TRBJ2-3; weak D call: TRBD2 (5 bases). V lost 0 bases and J 4 bases, leaving 8 bases between the germline ends. This CDR3 comprises 14 residues. Germline CDR1 reads LGHDT; CDR2 reads YNNKEL (reference sequence). The CDR3 DNA is TGTGCCAGCAGCCAAGATGCTAGCCCAGATACGCAGTATTTT. Translation: CASSQDASPDTQYF.

This chain joins TRBV12-3 or TRBV12-4 and TRBJ1-2; no reliable D call. The V end was cut by 5 bases, the J end by 7 bases, with 17 bases between. The CDR3 runs to 14 residues. CDR3 loop: CASSDTAKPAGYTF. CDR3 bases: TGTGCCAGCAGTGACACGGCAAAACCCGCTGGCTACACCTTC.

This clonotype was observed a handful of times. The chain has TRBV24-1 and TRBJ2-2; 7 bases fit TRBD2. Germline V CDR1 and CDR2: KGHDR, SFDVKD. J was trimmed by 0 bases and V by 8 bases; bases with no gene match: 5. This CDR3 contains 15 residues. The CDR3 is CATMRRGANTGELFF. The DNA for the CDR3 is TGTGCCACCATGAGACGGGGGGCGAACACCGGGGAGCTGTTTTTT.

This clonotype was found a few times. This chain uses TRBV20-1 with TRBJ2-7, with D uncertain. V shed 0 bases and J shed 0 bases, with 9 bases lying between them. CDR3 length: 14 amino acids. Germline V CDR1 and CDR2: DFQATT, SNEGSKA (reference sequence). The chain's CDR3 is CSARDPAASYEQYF. The CDR3 DNA sequence: TGCAGTGCTAGAGATCCGGCAGCCTCCTACGAGCAGTACTTC.

This clonotype appeared once. This chain joins TRBV3-1 and TRBJ1-1; no firm D call. The V gene's germline CDR1 is LGHDT and CDR2 YNNKEL (reference sequence). Trimming removed 7 bases at V and 4 bases at J, with 13 bases between. The CDR3 has 13 amino acids. The CDR3 DNA sequence: TGTGCCAGCAACTCGGGGAGTCTCACTGAAGCTTTCTTT. Its translation: CASNSGSLTEAFF.

This clonotype was seen more than once but under ten times. V is TRBV19 and J is TRBJ2-1; tentatively, D is TRBD2 (7 bases). Trimming removed 5 bases from V and 12 bases from J, with 20 bases in between. CDR3 length equals 14 residues. Germline V gene lookup returns CDR1 LNHDA and CDR2 SQIVND (reference sequence). The CDR3 DNA sequence: TGTGCCAGTAGTCCACAGGGCCGGGGGGAAGGGCAGTTCTTC. Protein: CASSPQGRGEGQFF. The full variable domain, its missing parts supplied by reference TRBV19 and TRBJ2-1, is DGGITQSPKYLFRKEGQNVTLSCEQNLNHDAMYWYRQDPGQGLRLIYYSQIVNDFQKGDIAEGYSVSREKKESFPLTVTSAQKNPTAFYLCASSPQGRGEGQFFGPGTRLTVL.

Ten or more counts support this clonotype. This chain links TRBV4-1 with TRBJ2-2, with 16 bases that match TRBD2. From germline, CDR1 is MGHRA and CDR2 YSYEKL. CDR3 size: 21 residues. V was pared by 0 bases and J by 5 bases, with 12 bases of the junction left unmatched. The CDR3 sequence is CASSQDPRRSGLAGGTGELFF. The DNA for the CDR3 is TGCGCCAGCAGCCAAGACCCCAGGCGGTCGGGACTAGCGGGGGGGACCGGGGAGCTGTTTTTT.

In this sample, this clonotype turned up a few times. The chain combines TRBV20-1 with TRBJ2-5; TRBD1 aligns across 8 bases. CDR1 and CDR2 (germline): DFQATT, SNEGSKA (reference sequence). V shed 6 bases and J 5 bases; nucleotides not matched to a gene: 11. The CDR3 totals 14 residues. Here the CDR3 reads CSAKDRVGRETQYF. The CDR3 nucleotides are TGCAGTGCGAAGGACAGGGTGGGGAGGGAGACCCAGTACTTC.

In its sample, this clonotype was seen a few times. The V call is TRBV15, the J call TRBJ2-7; D possibly corresponds to TRBD1 (6 bases). This CDR3 has 13 residues. Trimming removed 3 bases from V and 4 bases from J, with 10 bases in between. Germline values: CDR1 LNHNV, CDR2 YYDKDF (reference sequence). DNA for the CDR3: TGTGCCACCAGCAGGGACAGAGAATACGAGCAGTACTTC. As protein: CATSRDREYEQYF.

J is TRBJ1-4 and V is TRBV9; D is unresolved. CDR1 and CDR2 from the germline V gene are SGDLS and YYNGEE. This CDR3 contains 13 residues. Deletions cut 2 bases from V and 4 bases from J, with 6 bases between. CDR3 protein: CASSVSDNEKLFF. CDR3 nucleotides: TGTGCCAGCAGCGTGTCAGATAATGAAAAACTGTTTTTT.

The V call is TRBV29-1, the J call TRBJ2-3; unclear D gene. V lost 8 bases, J lost 7 bases, and 19 bases lay in between. This CDR3 is 13 amino acids long. Germline CDR1 SQVTM, CDR2 ANQGSEA. The CDR3 loop is CSSDVVGLNTQYF. CDR3 nucleotides: TGCAGCTCGGACGTGGTTGGTTTGAATACGCAGTATTTT.

The chain links TRBV11-1 to TRBJ2-1; D is perhaps TRBD2 (7 bases). Germline-derived CDR1 and CDR2 are SGHAT and FQDESV (reference sequence). The CDR3 loop spans 16 amino acids. V was shortened by 1 base and J by 4 bases, with 14 bases between the two germline ends. The CDR3 coding sequence is TGTGCCAGCAGCTTAGGTGGCAGGGGACTATACAATGAGCAGTTCTTC. It encodes CASSLGGRGLYNEQFF.

This rearrangement joins TRBV6-5 to TRBJ1-2, with unresolved D. This CDR3 contains 11 residues. V dropped 5 bases and J dropped 8 bases, with 9 bases sitting between them. From germline, CDR1 is MNHEY and CDR2 SVGAGI. The CDR3 reads CASSAGYGYTF. The CDR3, as DNA: TGTGCCAGCAGTGCGGGATACGGCTACACCTTC.

This clonotype was observed a handful of times. V gene TRBV5-1 combines with J gene TRBJ2-3, with 8 nucleotides matching TRBD2. The CDR3 has 17 amino acids. Germline V lookup: CDR1 SGHRS, CDR2 YFSETQ. Unmatched junction bases numbered 13, after V lost 4 bases and J lost 3 bases. The CDR3 protein is CASSPPVRGGRTDTQYF. The CDR3 DNA reads as TGCGCCAGCAGCCCTCCGGTTCGGGGGGGCCGGACAGATACGCAGTATTTT. The entire variable domain, with the rest obtained from reference TRBV5-1 and TRBJ2-3, is as follows: KAGVTQTPRYLIKTRGQQVTLSCSPISGHRSVSWYQQTPGQGLQFLFEYFSETQRNKGNFPGRFSGRQFSNSRSEMNVSTLELGDSALYLCASSPPVRGGRTDTQYFGPGTRLTVL.

V gene TRBV4-2 combines with J gene TRBJ2-1, with no clear D. The CDR3 runs 15 residues. V gave up 0 bases and J gave up 3 bases, with 9 bases separating them. The germline gives CDR1 LGHNA, CDR2 YNFKEQ. The DNA for the CDR3 is TGTGCCAGCAGCCAAGATGGGTACAGCTACAATGAGCAGTTCTTC. Translating gives CASSQDGYSYNEQFF.